Listed below are T cell receptor beta chains from one sample, sequenced in a study of blood T cell repertoires in COVID-19. Measured with immunoSEQ multiplex PCR; TCRdb has only the in-frame clones, and not every one. The sample has 60,000 or so clones; 65% to 85% are singletons. Sequenced material: peripheral blood. These receptors all come from a man between 60 and 75 years old with acute or convalescent COVID-19. Each CDR3 is given with its conserved first and last residue. Fields, in order: V gene, J gene, D gene, clone size, CDR3 DNA, CDR3 protein. D genes are given only for firm matches. The size of a clone is reported for some rows only, either as once, few or many, or as a class for expanded clones.

v_gene: TRBV19; j_gene: TRBJ1-2; d_gene: .; abundance: .; CDR3nt: TGTGCCAGTTCTCAGGGACACCCCTATGGCTACACCTTC; CDR3aa: CASSQGHPYGYTF
v_gene: TRBV12-3/TRBV12-4; j_gene: TRBJ1-2; d_gene: .; abundance: .; CDR3nt: TGTGCCAGCAGTTTAAGGCACACCGGGGGCTACACCTTC; CDR3aa: CASSLRHTGGYTF
v_gene: TRBV18; j_gene: TRBJ2-7; d_gene: .; abundance: few; CDR3nt: TGTGCCAGCTCACCACAGGGAGTTGGCTACGAGCAGTACTTC; CDR3aa: CASSPQGVGYEQYF
v_gene: TRBV6-1; j_gene: TRBJ2-5; d_gene: TRBD2; abundance: .; CDR3nt: TGTGCCAGCAGTGAAGTAGCGGGCCCACGGGGAAGGGAGACCCAGTACTTC; CDR3aa: CASSEVAGPRGRETQYF
v_gene: TRBV29-1; j_gene: TRBJ1-2; d_gene: .; abundance: .; CDR3nt: TGCAGCGTTGAAGTAGGGCCAGGGTGGGATGGCTACACCTTC; CDR3aa: CSVEVGPGWDGYTF
v_gene: TRBV2; j_gene: TRBJ2-3; d_gene: TRBD2; abundance: .; CDR3nt: TGTGCCAGACCCCGGCGGGGGGGCACAGATACGCAGTATTTT; CDR3aa: CARPRRGGTDTQYF
v_gene: TRBV4-2; j_gene: TRBJ1-4; d_gene: TRBD1; abundance: .; CDR3nt: TGTGCCAGCAGCCAAGACGGGACAGGGAAAGGGGAAAAACTGTTTTTT; CDR3aa: CASSQDGTGKGEKLFF
v_gene: TRBV30; j_gene: TRBJ2-7; d_gene: TRBD1; abundance: few; CDR3nt: TGTGCCTGGCTCCTTCTAGGGACAGGCGGGTCCTACGAGCAGTACTTC; CDR3aa: CAWLLLGTGGSYEQYF
v_gene: TRBV6-2/TRBV6-3; j_gene: TRBJ2-5; d_gene: .; abundance: .; CDR3nt: TGTGCCAGCAGCCCTCCGGGACACAAAATCCAAGAGACCCAGTACTTC; CDR3aa: CASSPPGHKIQETQYF
v_gene: TRBV2; j_gene: TRBJ1-4; d_gene: .; abundance: .; CDR3nt: TGTGCCAGCAGTGAAACGGCAACGGGTAATGAAAAACTGTTTTTT; CDR3aa: CASSETATGNEKLFF
v_gene: TRBV5-1; j_gene: TRBJ2-1; d_gene: .; abundance: .; CDR3nt: TGCGCCAGCGAGAGAGACAATGAGCAGTTCTTC; CDR3aa: CASERDNEQFF
v_gene: TRBV18; j_gene: TRBJ1-2; d_gene: .; abundance: .; CDR3nt: TGTGCCAGCTCACCAGTTCAGGGCTCTAACTATGGCTACACCTTC; CDR3aa: CASSPVQGSNYGYTF
v_gene: TRBV6-6; j_gene: TRBJ1-2; d_gene: TRBD1; abundance: .; CDR3nt: TGTGCCAGCAGCCAGGACAGGTTTGGGGCTAACTATGGCTACACCTTC; CDR3aa: CASSQDRFGANYGYTF
v_gene: TRBV7-3; j_gene: TRBJ1-1; d_gene: .; abundance: .; CDR3nt: TGTGCCAGCAGTCTCGACAGCTCGAACACTGAAGCTTTCTTT; CDR3aa: CASSLDSSNTEAFF
v_gene: TRBV18; j_gene: TRBJ1-2; d_gene: TRBD1; abundance: .; CDR3nt: TGTGCCAGCTCGCTACAGGGGGCGCCTGGCTACACCTTC; CDR3aa: CASSLQGAPGYTF
v_gene: TRBV10-3; j_gene: TRBJ2-1; d_gene: .; abundance: .; CDR3nt: TGTGCCATCAGTGAGTCGGACTCAATACAGTTCTTC; CDR3aa: CAISESDSIQFF
v_gene: TRBV14; j_gene: TRBJ1-1; d_gene: .; abundance: .; CDR3nt: TGTGCCAGCAGCTTAACGGCGGGGAAAGCTTTCTTT; CDR3aa: CASSLTAGKAFF
v_gene: TRBV5-1; j_gene: TRBJ1-6; d_gene: .; abundance: .; CDR3nt: TGCGCCAGCAGCTCGGACAGCAGCTCACCCCTCCACTTT; CDR3aa: CASSSDSSSPLHF
v_gene: TRBV11-2; j_gene: TRBJ1-1; d_gene: .; abundance: .; CDR3nt: TGTGCCAGCAGCCCCCCGGGGATAGGTTTGAACACTGAAGCTTTCTTT; CDR3aa: CASSPPGIGLNTEAFF
v_gene: TRBV29-1; j_gene: TRBJ1-3; d_gene: .; abundance: .; CDR3nt: TGCAGCGGAACAGAACACTCTGGAAACACCATATATTTT; CDR3aa: CSGTEHSGNTIYF
v_gene: TRBV7-9; j_gene: TRBJ2-7; d_gene: .; abundance: .; CDR3nt: TGTGCCAGCAGATCTCTGTTTTCCCACGAGCAGTACTTC; CDR3aa: CASRSLFSHEQYF
v_gene: TRBV29-1; j_gene: TRBJ1-2; d_gene: TRBD1; abundance: .; CDR3nt: TGCAGCGCCTTTCGGGGACAGGGAAGGGGCTACACCTTC; CDR3aa: CSAFRGQGRGYTF
v_gene: TRBV9; j_gene: TRBJ1-3; d_gene: .; abundance: .; CDR3nt: TGTGCCAGCAATCCTGGGGCGCTAGGACCAGTTGGAAACACCATATATTTT; CDR3aa: CASNPGALGPVGNTIYF
v_gene: TRBV7-8; j_gene: TRBJ2-1; d_gene: .; abundance: .; CDR3nt: TGTGCCAGCAGCTTAGGGGTCCAGGGTGAGCAGTTCTTC; CDR3aa: CASSLGVQGEQFF
v_gene: TRBV30; j_gene: TRBJ1-6; d_gene: .; abundance: .; CDR3nt: TGTGCCTGGATCCCGGACAATAATTCACCCCTCCACTTT; CDR3aa: CAWIPDNNSPLHF
v_gene: TRBV5-1; j_gene: TRBJ1-5; d_gene: .; abundance: .; CDR3nt: TGCGCCAGCAGCTTGATCTCTAAAGATGGCAATCAGCCCCAGCATTTT; CDR3aa: CASSLISKDGNQPQHF
v_gene: TRBV12-3/TRBV12-4; j_gene: TRBJ1-5; d_gene: .; abundance: .; CDR3nt: TGTGCCAGCACCGGACAGTACAATCAGCCCCAGCATTTT; CDR3aa: CASTGQYNQPQHF
v_gene: TRBV7-9; j_gene: TRBJ1-1; d_gene: .; abundance: .; CDR3nt: TGTGCCAGCAGCTTTCTCTTTGGACAGACCCTAATGAACACTGAAGCTTTCTTT; CDR3aa: CASSFLFGQTLMNTEAFF
v_gene: TRBV5-6; j_gene: TRBJ1-6; d_gene: .; abundance: few; CDR3nt: TGTGCCAGCAGCATGCGCGGGAGGCCCCTCCACTTT; CDR3aa: CASSMRGRPLHF
v_gene: TRBV30; j_gene: TRBJ1-6; d_gene: TRBD1; abundance: .; CDR3nt: TGTGCCTGGGGGCAGGGGGTAAGCTCACCCCTCCACTTT; CDR3aa: CAWGQGVSSPLHF
v_gene: TRBV5-6; j_gene: TRBJ1-1; d_gene: TRBD1; abundance: .; CDR3nt: TGTGCCAGCACCCTTACAGGGGGCAAGAACACTGAAGCTTTCTTT; CDR3aa: CASTLTGGKNTEAFF
v_gene: TRBV6-5; j_gene: TRBJ1-5; d_gene: .; abundance: .; CDR3nt: TGTGCCAGCAGTAAGACTGGTGGCAATCAGCCCCAGCATTTT; CDR3aa: CASSKTGGNQPQHF
v_gene: TRBV18; j_gene: TRBJ2-1; d_gene: .; abundance: .; CDR3nt: TGTGCCAGCTCAGCCCTCCGGGACAATTCAAATGAGCAGTTCTTC; CDR3aa: CASSALRDNSNEQFF
v_gene: TRBV19; j_gene: TRBJ1-6; d_gene: TRBD1; abundance: .; CDR3nt: TGTGCCAGTACTCACGCGAGACAGGGATCACCCCTCCACTTT; CDR3aa: CASTHARQGSPLHF
v_gene: TRBV24-1; j_gene: TRBJ2-4; d_gene: .; abundance: .; CDR3nt: TGTGCCACCAGTGATTCGAGGGGGTCAGCCAAAAACATTCAGTACTTC; CDR3aa: CATSDSRGSAKNIQYF
v_gene: TRBV2; j_gene: TRBJ1-4; d_gene: .; abundance: .; CDR3nt: TGTGCCAGCAGTGAGTCTTCTATTTATGAAAAACTGTTTTTT; CDR3aa: CASSESSIYEKLFF
v_gene: TRBV6-2/TRBV6-3; j_gene: TRBJ1-2; d_gene: .; abundance: .; CDR3nt: TGTGCCAGCAGTTCACGGGACACCACTAAGGATGGCTACACCTTC; CDR3aa: CASSSRDTTKDGYTF
v_gene: TRBV4-1; j_gene: TRBJ1-2; d_gene: .; abundance: .; CDR3nt: TGCGCCAGCAGCCAAGATGGCGGGGATGGCTACACCTTC; CDR3aa: CASSQDGGDGYTF
v_gene: TRBV19; j_gene: TRBJ1-1; d_gene: .; abundance: .; CDR3nt: TGTGCCAGTTCGACCGACCAGCTTGGATGGGCCACTGAAGCTTTCTTT; CDR3aa: CASSTDQLGWATEAFF
v_gene: TRBV30; j_gene: TRBJ2-7; d_gene: .; abundance: .; CDR3nt: TGTGCCTGGAGTACCATCAGGGCGGCCCCCTACGAGCAGTACTTC; CDR3aa: CAWSTIRAAPYEQYF
v_gene: TRBV25-1; j_gene: TRBJ1-1; d_gene: .; abundance: once; CDR3nt: TGTGCCAGCAGTCCTCCCGGGGACACTGAAGCTTTCTTT; CDR3aa: CASSPPGDTEAFF
v_gene: TRBV6-5; j_gene: TRBJ1-2; d_gene: .; abundance: .; CDR3nt: TGTGCCAGCATTACCGGGCCAGGGGCCCCCTATGGCTACACCTTC; CDR3aa: CASITGPGAPYGYTF
v_gene: TRBV4-1; j_gene: TRBJ2-2; d_gene: .; abundance: medium-sized; CDR3nt: TGCGCCAGCAGCCCGTTGGGGGGGCCCACCGGGGAGCTGTTTTTT; CDR3aa: CASSPLGGPTGELFF
v_gene: TRBV9; j_gene: TRBJ1-4; d_gene: .; abundance: .; CDR3nt: TGTGCCAGCAGCTCCAGAGGAGGGGAAAATGAAAAACTGTTTTTT; CDR3aa: CASSSRGGENEKLFF
v_gene: TRBV5-1; j_gene: TRBJ2-7; d_gene: TRBD1; abundance: .; CDR3nt: TGCGCCAGCAGCTCAGGGGGTCCCACGTCTGAGCAGTACTTC; CDR3aa: CASSSGGPTSEQYF
v_gene: TRBV7-9; j_gene: TRBJ2-3; d_gene: TRBD1; abundance: .; CDR3nt: TGTGCCAGCAGCGGACAGGTCACAGATACGCAGTATTTT; CDR3aa: CASSGQVTDTQYF
v_gene: TRBV5-1; j_gene: TRBJ2-2; d_gene: TRBD1; abundance: once; CDR3nt: TGCGCCAGCAGCTTACAACAGGGGGTCACCGGGGAGCTGTTTTTT; CDR3aa: CASSLQQGVTGELFF
v_gene: TRBV7-9; j_gene: TRBJ2-6; d_gene: .; abundance: .; CDR3nt: TGTGCCAGCAGCTTAGCGTGGGGAGGCAACTCTGGGGCCAACGTCCTGACTTTC; CDR3aa: CASSLAWGGNSGANVLTF